Below, 21 T cell receptor beta chains from the same sample are listed, as sequenced in a study of shared clonotypes between healthy human individuals (TCRdb year 2020). Library creation used the immunoSEQ multiplex PCR assay. TCRdb took this table from immuneACCESS and kept in-frame rearrangements with V and J called. Such tables lack part of the clones; where checked against another copy, unresolved V genes explain under half of the gap, and the rest is unexplained. This sample has under 2.5 million clones in its table, and around 93% of those were observed once. In total, the top ten clones hold more than 0.35% of the sample. Input material: naive CD4+ T cells from PBMCs. The meaning of the sample's cell subset or site label: CD45RA+ positively selected. These receptors came from a man in his late teens or twenties in good health. Some clones in this sample may be carry-over from other donors' samples.

This clone has at least ten counts. The V gene is TRBV11-1, the J gene TRBJ2-7; 11 bases line up with TRBD1. This CDR3 region has 14 residues. In germline, CDR1 is SGHAT, CDR2 FQDESV (reference sequence). V trimming: 7 bases; J trimming: 6 bases; junction bases outside the gene matches: 8. The CDR3, as DNA: TGTGCCAGCACCCAGAGGGACAGGGGGTCCGAGCAGTACTTC. Translated: CASTQRDRGSEQYF. Variable domain in full (rest from reference TRBV11-1 and TRBJ2-7): EAEVAQSPRYKITEKSQAVAFWCDPISGHATLYWYRQILGQGPELLVQFQDESVVDDSQLPKDRFSAERLKGVDSTLKIQPAELGDSAMYLCASTQRDRGSEQYFGPGTRLTVT.

V gene TRBV30 combines with J gene TRBJ1-5; possibly TRBD1 for D (5 bases). The V and J ends lost 5 bases and 1 base respectively, with 12 bases between them. CDR3 length equals 14 residues. The V gene's germline CDR1 is GTSNPN and CDR2 SVGIG (reference sequence). CDR3 sequence reads: CAWGGGGSNQPQHF. The CDR3 nucleotides read TGTGCCTGGGGGGGAGGAGGGAGCAATCAGCCCCAGCATTTT.

The chain couples TRBV28 to TRBJ2-7; D not certain. V gave up 5 bases and J gave up 6 bases, with 14 bases separating them. The CDR3 loop spans 13 amino acids. Germline assignment: CDR1 MDHEN and CDR2 SYDVKM. The chain's CDR3 is CASSARAAGEQYF. The CDR3 bases are TGTGCCAGCAGTGCCCGGGCCGCTGGCGAGCAGTACTTC.

The chain couples TRBV6-6 to TRBJ1-4; D is perhaps TRBD1 (6 bases). V was clipped by 6 bases and J by 6 bases, with 11 bases between them. From germline, CDR1 is MNHNY and CDR2 SVGAGI (reference sequence). The CDR3 has 13 residues. For the CDR3, the DNA is TGTGCCAGCAGGACGGGACACTATGAAAAACTGTTTTTT. It yields the protein CASRTGHYEKLFF.

As regards this clone: In the same sample, other DNA sequences code for this CDR3. The J gene is TRBJ1-5, the V gene TRBV29-1; no definite D call. The V end lost 4 bases, the J end lost 2 bases, and 9 bases lay between the germline ends. The CDR3 sequence is 13 residues long. Germline V gene lookup returns CDR1 SQVTM and CDR2 ANQGSEA. DNA for the CDR3: TGCAGCGTTGGTGGTGGGGGCAATCAGCCCCAGCATTTT. Its translation is CSVGGGGNQPQHF.

This clone has a single count. The V and J genes are TRBV2 and TRBJ2-6, with D unresolved. The CDR3 totals 15 residues. V lost 0 bases and J lost 4, with 7 bases in between. Germline V gene lookup returns CDR1 SNHLY and CDR2 FYNNEI. Written as DNA, the CDR3 is TGTGCCAGCAGTGAAGCGCAGCAGGGGGCCAACGTCCTGACTTTC. Its translation is CASSEAQQGANVLTF.

With regard to this clone: Within the sample, other DNA sequences also encode this same CDR3. The chain carries TRBV2 and TRBJ2-5; a weak D match, TRBD1 (5 bases). Trimming took off 6 bases at V and 3 bases at J, with 5 bases between the two ends. Germline V gene sequence: CDR1 SNHLY, CDR2 FYNNEI. This CDR3 has 11 amino acids. The CDR3: CASRGEETQYF. DNA of the CDR3: TGTGCCAGCAGAGGGGAAGAGACCCAGTACTTC.

The rearrangement uses TRBV19 and TRBJ2-7; D might be TRBD1 or TRBD2, each matching 5 bases. The germline CDR1 and CDR2 sequences are LNHDA and SQIVND (reference sequence). V was clipped by 1 base and J by 3 bases, with 13 bases between them. CDR3 length: 15 amino acids. DNA for the CDR3: TGTGCCAGTAGTATAGGAGTGGGGGTGTTCTACGAGCAGTACTTC. It is translated as CASSIGVGVFYEQYF.

This clone showed up just a few times. Other DNA variants within this sample encode the same CDR3. The DNA for the CDR3 is TGCGCCAGCAGCCCGACAGGGGGATCCTACGAGCAGTACTTC. Translating gives CASSPTGGSYEQYF. This sequence joins TRBV5-1 and TRBJ2-7; 9 nucleotides align to TRBD1. The trim removed 4 bases at V and 1 base at J, leaving 3 bases unmatched. The germline V gene has CDR1 SGHRS and CDR2 YFSETQ. CDR3 length: 14 residues.

The chain employs TRBV7-3 and TRBJ1-4, with TRBD1 as a possible D gene (6 bases). This CDR3 has 15 residues. From germline, CDR1 is SGHTA and CDR2 FQGTGA. The ends were cut back, 5 bases at V and 1 base at J, with 11 bases in the middle. CDR3 protein: CASSRRGGTNEKLFF. The DNA of the CDR3 is TGTGCCAGCAGCCGCAGGGGCGGAACTAATGAAAAACTGTTTTTT. Full variable domain (rest looked up from reference TRBV7-3 and TRBJ1-4): GAGVSQTPSNKVTEKGKYVELRCDPISGHTALYWYRQSLGQGPEFLIYFQGTGAADDSGLPNDRFFAVRPEGSVSTLKIQRTERGDSAVYLCASSRRGGTNEKLFFGSGTQLSVL.

The rearrangement links TRBV7-9 to TRBJ1-2; unclear D gene. The germline CDR1 and CDR2 sequences are SEHNR and FQNEAQ (reference sequence). The CDR3 is 14 residues long. V lost 4 bases and J 4 bases, leaving 13 bases between the germline ends. In DNA, the CDR3 is TGTGCCAGCAGCTACCCGCTGGGAAGCTATGGCTACACCTTC. Protein: CASSYPLGSYGYTF.

This clone was detected once. The same CDR3 arises from other DNA sequences in this sample as well. The chain couples TRBV7-2 to TRBJ2-5, with 12 bases identical to TRBD2. The CDR3 totals 16 residues. The V gene's germline CDR1 is SGHTA and CDR2 FQGNSA. The junction had 7 bases not matched to a gene; V was cut back by 3 bases and J by 5 bases. The CDR3: CASSLASGRAGETQYF. The CDR3 nucleotides read TGTGCCAGCAGCTTGGCTAGCGGGAGGGCCGGGGAGACCCAGTACTTC.

This clone came up a few times. This sequence joins TRBV2 and TRBJ1-2; perhaps TRBD1 as D (6 bases). Germline V gene lookup returns CDR1 SNHLY and CDR2 FYNNEI. The V and J ends lost 10 bases and 4 bases respectively, with 10 bases between them. The CDR3 loop spans 11 amino acids. The CDR3 DNA sequence: TGTGCCACCACAGGGTTCTATGGCTACACCTTC. This codes for CATTGFYGYTF.

Details on this clone: The sample contains more than one DNA sequence encoding this CDR3. The CDR3 coding sequence is TGCGCCAGCAGCTTGGGTAGCGGGAGGGCCTATGAGCAGTTCTTC. It translates to CASSLGSGRAYEQFF. The chain uses TRBV5-1 and TRBJ2-1; 11 positions match TRBD2. Germline V gene sequence: CDR1 SGHRS, CDR2 YFSETQ. This CDR3 is 15 amino acids long. The J segment lost 8 bases and the V segment lost 0 bases, leaving 4 bases of the junction unmatched. Complete variable domain (other parts from reference TRBV5-1 and TRBJ2-1): KAGVTQTPRYLIKTRGQQVTLSCSPISGHRSVSWYQQTPGQGLQFLFEYFSETQRNKGNFPGRFSGRQFSNSRSEMNVSTLELGDSALYLCASSLGSGRAYEQFFGPGTRLTVL.

V is TRBV19 and J is TRBJ1-4; D is unresolved. Germline assignment: CDR1 LNHDA and CDR2 SQIVND (reference sequence). CDR3 size: 14 residues. Trimming pared 8 bases from V and 11 bases from J, leaving 21 bases between. In DNA, the CDR3 is TGTGCCAGTGCGCAGGAGGGCTCCGGATGGAAACTGTTTTTT. Translated: CASAQEGSGWKLFF.

Comments on this clone: This specimen includes other DNA sequences encoding the same CDR3. The chain carries TRBV9 and TRBJ2-7, with 8 positions matching TRBD2. The CDR3 has 16 residues. The germline CDR1 and CDR2 sequences are SGDLS and YYNGEE. The ends lost 3 bases at V and 2 bases at J; junction bases unmatched: 10. CDR3 region: CASSATGTSGTYEQYF. CDR3 in DNA: TGTGCCAGCAGCGCAACGGGTACTAGCGGTACCTACGAGCAGTACTTC.

The chain links TRBV27 to TRBJ2-1; D call uncertain. V shed 4 bases and J shed 6 bases, with 19 bases lying between them. Germline V lookup: CDR1 MNHEY, CDR2 SMNVEV (reference sequence). The CDR3 spans 16 residues. The CDR3 here is CASSSRSWQASNEQFF. CDR3 nucleotide sequence: TGTGCCAGCAGTTCCCGGTCCTGGCAGGCTAGCAATGAGCAGTTCTTC.

The chain combines TRBV6-1 with TRBJ1-5; D is unresolved. Trimming cost V 3 bases and J 2 bases, with 5 bases left between them. The CDR3 is made up of 13 amino acids. Germline values: CDR1 MNHNS, CDR2 SASEGT. CDR3 amino acids: CASSDGRNQPQHF. CDR3 nucleotide sequence: TGTGCCAGCAGTGATGGACGCAATCAGCCCCAGCATTTT.

Only one count was recorded for this clone. V is TRBV19 and J is TRBJ1-2; D call uncertain. Looked up from germline, CDR1 is LNHDA and CDR2 is SQIVND (reference sequence). The CDR3 covers 12 residues. Trimming stripped 8 bases from V and 6 bases from J, with 13 bases between. The CDR3 spells CASRVLGDGYTF. As DNA, the CDR3 is TGTGCCAGTCGTGTGCTCGGGGATGGCTACACCTTC.

The J gene is TRBJ2-7, the V gene TRBV11-2, with D perhaps matching TRBD1 or TRBD2 (6 bases each). Germline V gene sequence: CDR1 SGHAT, CDR2 FQNNGV. The CDR3 is made up of 13 amino acids. V was pared by 5 bases and J by 2 bases, with 10 bases between. The chain's CDR3 is CASSAGTTYEQYF. The DNA for the CDR3 is TGTGCCAGCAGCGCGGGGACAACCTACGAGCAGTACTTC.

This chain's CDR3 is CASSFTRGSGANVLTF. CDR3 DNA: TGTGCCAGCAGCTTCACAAGGGGCTCTGGGGCCAACGTCCTGACTTTC. The chain recombines TRBV11-3 with TRBJ2-6; perhaps TRBD1 as D (5 bases). The CDR3 has 16 amino acids. The germline V gene encodes CDR1 SGHNT and CDR2 YENEEA. Trimming shortened V by 3 bases and J by 0 bases, and 9 bases separated the two germline ends.